This TCR beta chain was documented in a study of blood T cell repertoires in COVID-19. The wider study: Material from acute and convalescent COVID-19 was sourced from the United States, Italy and Spain. T cells, B-cell-depleted T cells, or PBMCs supplied cDNA or gDNA.

The germline gives CDR1 MNHEY, CDR2 SVGAGI. This CDR3 has 14 amino acids. The V and J ends lost 6 bases and 4 bases, in that order; junction bases with no gene match: 4. In the case of this clone: In the same sample, other DNA sequences code for this CDR3.

The assay was immunoSEQ multiplex PCR, and TCRdb's table has in-frame clones only and misses some. The data show roughly 380,000 clones, around 89% seen once. Sequencing was carried out using peripheral blood. The chain has TRBV6-5 and TRBJ1-5, with 9 bases fitting TRBD1. This sequence originates from a woman in her forties with COVID-19, enrolled during active disease. CDR3 sequence reads: CASSPDRGNQPQHF. The CDR3 DNA follows: TGTGCCAGCAGCCCGGACAGGGGTAATCAGCCCCAGCATTTT.